Below, 20 T cell receptor beta chains from the same sample are listed, as sequenced in a study of long-term antiretroviral therapy in people with HIV. The assay, immunoSEQ v3.0, was run at survey level. The data were produced by immunoSEQ multiplex PCR, yet TCRdb's version contains in-frame clones alone and is incomplete. The table has some 38,000 clones, 75% to 90% seen once; the top ten hold around 5%. The sample consisted of unsorted PBMCs, taken 1.5 years after starting antiretroviral therapy. These receptors were collected from a man between 18 and 29 years old with HIV.

The V and J genes are TRBV15 and TRBJ2-5; D may correspond to TRBD1 or TRBD2 (6 bases each). CDR1 and CDR2 from the germline V gene are LNHNV and YYDKDF (reference sequence). Trimming shortened V by 1 base and J by 5 bases, and 23 bases separated the two germline ends. The CDR3 has 18 residues. The DNA of the CDR3 is TGTGCCACCAGCAGAGGCCGCTATTGGACAGCACGGGGGGAGACCCAGTACTTC. This codes for CATSRGRYWTARGETQYF.

V gene TRBV7-8 combines with J gene TRBJ2-7; 9 positions agree with TRBD2. The CDR3 is 15 residues long. Germline assignment: CDR1 SGHVS and CDR2 FQNEAQ. After removal of 6 bases from V and 0 bases from J, the junction contained 6 bases not matched to a gene. For the CDR3, the DNA is TGTGCCAGCAGTCCTCTAGCGGGAAGCTCCTACGAGCAGTACTTC. It is translated as CASSPLAGSSYEQYF.

The V call is TRBV5-5, the J call TRBJ2-7; D assignment may be TRBD1 or TRBD2 (5 bases each). The CDR3 loop spans 14 amino acids. The V end lost 4 bases, the J end lost 0 bases, and 11 bases lay between the germline ends. Per germline, CDR1 SGHKS and CDR2 YYEKEE (reference sequence). The CDR3 sequence: CASSMSGASYEQYF. Written as DNA, the CDR3 is TGTGCCAGCAGCATGTCCGGGGCCTCCTACGAGCAGTACTTC.

V is TRBV6-6 and J is TRBJ2-7; D is ambiguous. The CDR3 runs to 15 residues. The germline gives CDR1 MNHNY, CDR2 SVGAGI (reference sequence). The V end lost 2 bases, the J end lost 3 bases, and 14 bases lay between the germline ends. Written as DNA, the CDR3 is TGTGCCAGCAGTTACGAGTGGGGAACAAGCTACGAGCAGTACTTC. It translates to CASSYEWGTSYEQYF.

V and J are TRBV6-1 and TRBJ2-7; D not certain. This CDR3 comprises 15 residues. Germline V gene data show CDR1 as MNHNS and CDR2 as SASEGT. V lost 0 bases and J lost 2, with 11 bases in between. The CDR3 DNA reads TGTGCCAGCAGTGAAGCGCCTTTAGGTACCTACGAGCAGTACTTC. It codes for CASSEAPLGTYEQYF.

This chain connects TRBV12-5 to TRBJ1-2, with TRBD1 identical over 12 bases. The CDR3 has 18 amino acids. CDR1 LGHNT and CDR2 FRNRAP come from the germline V gene. The ends lost 0 bases at V and 2 bases at J; junction bases unmatched: 7. The CDR3 DNA sequence: TGTGCTAGTGGTTTGGTACTGGGACAGGGGGCGCAGAACTATGGCTACACCTTC. It specifies CASGLVLGQGAQNYGYTF.

This chain connects TRBV19 to TRBJ2-3, with D unresolved. Per germline, CDR1 LNHDA and CDR2 SQIVND (reference sequence). CDR3 length equals 14 residues. The ends were cut back, 5 bases at V and 0 bases at J, with 9 bases in the middle. CDR3 protein: CASSPYASTDTQYF. In DNA, the CDR3 is TGTGCCAGTAGTCCGTACGCTAGCACAGATACGCAGTATTTT.

This rearrangement joins TRBV5-1 to TRBJ1-1; no firm D call. CDR3 length: 13 residues. V gave up 2 bases and J gave up 3 bases, with 8 bases separating them. Germline CDR1 and CDR2: SGHRS and YFSETQ. This chain's CDR3 is CASSLMEYTEAFF. For the CDR3, the DNA is TGCGCCAGCAGCTTAATGGAATACACTGAAGCTTTCTTT.

The chain carries TRBV5-1 and TRBJ2-3; no definite D call. V dropped 3 bases and J dropped 2 bases, with 4 bases sitting between them. In germline, CDR1 is SGHRS, CDR2 YFSETQ. The CDR3 is 12 residues long. This CDR3 reads CASSSLTDTQYF. In DNA, the CDR3 is TGCGCCAGCAGCTCACTCACAGATACGCAGTATTTT.

The V gene is TRBV18, the J gene TRBJ1-1; 9 bases fit TRBD1. V lost 6 bases and J lost 1; bases outside the gene matches: 6. The CDR3 covers 15 residues. Germline V gives CDR1 KGHSH, CDR2 LQKENI. In nucleotides, the CDR3 is TGTGCCAGCTCCAAAAGGACAGGGGAGAACACTGAAGCTTTCTTT. Protein product: CASSKRTGENTEAFF. The variable domain in full, completed from reference TRBV18 and TRBJ1-1, reads NAGVMQNPRHLVRRRGQEARLRCSPMKGHSHVYWYRQLPEEGLKFMVYLQKENIIDESGMPKERFSAEFPKEGPSILRIQQVVRGDSAAYFCASSKRTGENTEAFFGQGTRLTVV.

This clone appeared a single time. V is TRBV28 and J is TRBJ1-5; D gene ambiguous. Trimming took 5 bases from V and 1 from J, leaving 9 bases between them. Germline V gene data show CDR1 as MDHEN and CDR2 as SYDVKM. The CDR3 covers 14 residues. CDR3 sequence: CASSPLISNQPQHF. As DNA, the CDR3 is TGTGCCAGCAGTCCCCTTATCAGCAATCAGCCCCAGCATTTT.

In its sample, this clone was seen a few times. The rearrangement links TRBV7-9 to TRBJ1-2, with D hard to call. V lost 0 bases, J lost 8 bases, and 10 bases lay in between. The CDR3 sequence is 13 residues long. Germline V CDR1 and CDR2: SEHNR, FQNEAQ (reference sequence). This CDR3 reads CASSLAFGKGYTF. CDR3 bases: TGTGCCAGCAGCTTAGCCTTCGGGAAGGGCTACACCTTC.

The rearrangement joins TRBV19 to TRBJ1-1; weak D call: TRBD1 (6 bases). CDR3 length: 15 amino acids. The ends were cut back, 1 base at V and 5 bases at J, with 14 bases in the middle. Germline CDR1 is LNHDA and CDR2 is SQIVND (reference sequence). The CDR3 DNA is TGTGCCAGTAGTATAGCGGTAAGGGGGTGGACTGAAGCTTTCTTT. This gives the protein CASSIAVRGWTEAFF.

This clone was observed a handful of times. The chain is built from TRBV4-1 and TRBJ2-7; 10 bases fit TRBD2. The trim removed 0 bases at V and 3 bases at J, leaving 2 bases unmatched. Germline V gives CDR1 MGHRA, CDR2 YSYEKL. The CDR3 length is 15 residues. CDR3 sequence: CASSQELAGIYEQYF. CDR3 in DNA: TGCGCCAGCAGCCAAGAACTAGCGGGAATCTACGAGCAGTACTTC.

V is TRBV19 and J is TRBJ2-7, with D possibly TRBD1 on 6 matching bases. The CDR3 has 13 amino acids. Germline CDR1 and CDR2: LNHDA and SQIVND (reference sequence). The V end was cut by 5 bases, the J end by 6 bases, with 14 bases between. The DNA for the CDR3 is TGTGCCAGTAGTGTAAACAGGGATCGCGAGCAGTACTTC. Its translation is CASSVNRDREQYF.

The J gene is TRBJ1-2, the V gene TRBV28, with TRBD1 matching over 9 bases. CDR3 length: 19 residues. The germline V gene has CDR1 MDHEN and CDR2 SYDVKM. The V segment lost 6 bases and the J segment 2 bases; nucleotides outside the gene matches: 19. CDR3 region: CASSHGGNQGQGENYGYTF. The CDR3 DNA follows: TGTGCCAGCAGCCACGGAGGGAACCAGGGACAGGGTGAAAACTATGGCTACACCTTC.

The chain carries TRBV9 and TRBJ2-7; TRBD1 aligns across 9 bases. J was trimmed by 6 bases and V by 3 bases; bases with no gene match: 10. The CDR3 loop spans 15 amino acids. Germline values: CDR1 SGDLS, CDR2 YYNGEE. The CDR3 spells CASSEIPGQGSEQYF. In DNA form, the CDR3 reads TGTGCCAGCAGCGAAATACCGGGACAGGGCTCCGAGCAGTACTTC.

The chain carries TRBV28 and TRBJ1-2; D unresolved. Between the trimmed V and J ends, which lost 5 bases and 6 bases, there was a span of 16 bases. The CDR3 spans 14 residues. The germline gives CDR1 MDHEN, CDR2 SYDVKM. As DNA, the CDR3 is TGTGCCAGCAGTCTTGCGGCGGCAAAGCATGGCTACACCTTC. As protein: CASSLAAAKHGYTF.

This chain uses TRBV5-4 with TRBJ2-7; TRBD2 aligns across 13 bases. With 4 bases clipped from V and 7 bases from J, the junction kept 17 bases outside the gene matches. Germline CDR1 SGHNT, CDR2 YYREEE (reference sequence). This CDR3 region has 18 residues. The CDR3 protein is CASSPTGLAGAQVWEQYF. The CDR3 nucleotides are TGTGCCAGCAGCCCCACCGGACTAGCGGGGGCCCAGGTTTGGGAGCAGTACTTC.

This rearrangement joins TRBV7-8 to TRBJ2-1; TRBD2 is a possible D gene (5 bases). CDR1 SGHVS and CDR2 FQNEAQ come from the germline V gene. This CDR3 is built from 14 residues. Trimming removed 2 bases from V and 0 bases from J, with 5 bases in between. The CDR3 spells CASSLSGSYNEQFF. The CDR3 DNA reads TGTGCCAGCAGCTTAAGCGGCTCCTACAATGAGCAGTTCTTC.